What follows are 14 T cell receptor beta chains derived from one specimen sequenced in a study of blood T cell repertoires in COVID-19. This table comes from immunoSEQ multiplex PCR, and its TCRdb copy is limited to in-frame clones, with some not included. The sample has roughly 150,000 clones, around 85% seen once. Material: PBMCs or T cells enriched from blood (not recorded which). All receptors come from a woman aged 40-49 years who had recovered from COVID-19.

The J gene is TRBJ1-4, the V gene TRBV3-1 (or the pseudogene TRBV3-2), with D uncertain. This CDR3 spans 15 amino acids. Trimming shortened V by 0 bases and J by 5 bases, and 10 bases separated the two germline ends. The germline gives CDR1 LGHDT, CDR2 YNNKEL (reference sequence). In DNA form, the CDR3 reads TGTGCCAGCAGCCAAGATTCGGTCCGGAATGAAAAACTGTTTTTT. Its protein is CASSQDSVRNEKLFF.

Only one count was recorded for this clone. The V and J genes are TRBV7-9 and TRBJ1-6; D might be TRBD1 (6 bases). V lost 5 bases, J lost 7 bases, and 12 bases lay in between. The CDR3 extends over 14 amino acids. The germline V gene encodes CDR1 SEHNR and CDR2 FQNEAQ (reference sequence). CDR3 loop: CASSDKTGNSPLHF. In DNA form, the CDR3 reads TGTGCCAGCAGCGACAAAACAGGGAATTCACCCCTCCACTTT.

J is TRBJ1-3 and V is TRBV6-5, with 8 bases identical to TRBD1. V was pared by 7 bases and J by 0 bases, with 2 bases of the junction left unmatched. This CDR3 comprises 14 residues. Germline CDR1 is MNHEY and CDR2 is SVGAGI. As DNA, the CDR3 is TGTGCCAGCAACGACAGGGGCTCTGGAAACACCATATATTTT. Translating it yields CASNDRGSGNTIYF.

The genes are TRBV19 and TRBJ1-2; maybe TRBD1 (6 bases). V lost 7 bases and J 2 bases, leaving 11 bases between the germline ends. Germline assignment: CDR1 LNHDA and CDR2 SQIVND (reference sequence). The CDR3 runs to 13 residues. CDR3 bases: TGTGCCAGTACGGACAGCCTGAACTATGGCTACACCTTC. This codes for CASTDSLNYGYTF.

This clone was counted between two and nine times. The chain links TRBV15 to TRBJ2-1, with 11 bases aligning to TRBD2. This CDR3 is 16 amino acids long. Germline V CDR1 and CDR2: LNHNV, YYDKDF (reference sequence). The J segment lost 9 bases and the V segment lost 0 bases, leaving 7 bases of the junction unmatched. The CDR3 loop reads CATSRDPTSGMVEQFF. The DNA for the CDR3 is TGTGCCACCAGCAGAGACCCGACTAGCGGGATGGTTGAGCAGTTCTTC.

The chain carries TRBV2 and TRBJ1-1, with 7 bases identical to TRBD1. This CDR3 contains 13 residues. The V and J ends lost 6 bases and 5 bases, in that order; junction bases with no gene match: 6. CDR1 and CDR2 (germline): SNHLY, FYNNEI. The CDR3 DNA reads as TGTGCCAGCAGGAGACAGGGTGGGACTGAAGCTTTCTTT. It yields the protein CASRRQGGTEAFF. The variable domain in full, completed from reference TRBV2 and TRBJ1-1, reads EPEVTQTPSHQVTQMGQEVILRCVPISNHLYFYWYRQILGQKVEFLVSFYNNEISEKSEIFDDQFSVERPDGSNFTLKIRSTKLEDSAMYFCASRRQGGTEAFFGQGTRLTVV.

The chain joins TRBV2 to TRBJ2-1; TRBD2 matches 12 bases. Losses at the gene ends were 6 bases for V and 3 bases for J; bases not matched to a gene: 6. Germline CDR1 SNHLY, CDR2 FYNNEI. The CDR3 runs to 16 residues. CDR3 nucleotide sequence: TGTGCCAGCAGCGATGGGGGACTAGCGGGCTACAATGAGCAGTTCTTC. Translated: CASSDGGLAGYNEQFF.

The chain joins TRBV4-1 to TRBJ1-5; D uncertain. V gave up 0 bases and J gave up 0 bases, with 9 bases separating them. The CDR3 contains 16 residues. Per the germline V gene, CDR1 is MGHRA and CDR2 is YSYEKL. In DNA form, the CDR3 reads TGCGCCAGCAGCCAAGAGTCAGGTTATAGCAATCAGCCCCAGCATTTT. This gives the protein CASSQESGYSNQPQHF.

This chain uses TRBV7-2 with TRBJ2-1; TRBD2 matches at 8 bases. From germline, CDR1 is SGHTA and CDR2 FQGNSA. This CDR3 comprises 16 residues. The trim removed 1 base at V and 3 bases at J, leaving 5 bases unmatched. The CDR3 coding sequence is TGTGCCAGCAGCTTAGAGGGCGGGGGGTACTACAATGAGCAGTTCTTC. Residues: CASSLEGGGYYNEQFF.

Here the CDR3 DNA reads TGTGCCAGCAGCGCAGGGGGGCCAACTAATGAAAAACTGTTTTTT. Residues: CASSAGGPTNEKLFF. The chain couples TRBV2 to TRBJ1-4; 7 bases map to TRBD1. V lost 6 bases to trimming and J lost 0 bases; unmatched junction nucleotides: 4. Germline CDR1 is SNHLY and CDR2 is FYNNEI. CDR3 size: 15 residues.

The rearrangement links TRBV11-2 to TRBJ2-3, with TRBD2 as a possible D gene (5 bases). CDR3 length equals 16 residues. The V and J ends lost 0 bases and 0 bases respectively, with 10 bases between them. Looked up from germline, CDR1 is SGHAT and CDR2 is FQNNGV. The CDR3 here is CASSLDPGTSTDTQYF. CDR3 DNA sequence: TGTGCCAGCAGCTTAGATCCGGGAACCAGCACAGATACGCAGTATTTT.

CDR3 sequence: CASMDREWGTEAFF. The CDR3 DNA follows: TGTGCCAGCATGGACAGGGAGTGGGGCACTGAAGCTTTCTTT. The chain carries TRBV2 and TRBJ1-1; 8 bases match TRBD1. This CDR3 has 14 amino acids. The germline gives CDR1 SNHLY, CDR2 FYNNEI. V lost 7 bases and J lost 4; bases outside the gene matches: 8. The variable domain in full, completed from reference TRBV2 and TRBJ1-1, reads EPEVTQTPSHQVTQMGQEVILRCVPISNHLYFYWYRQILGQKVEFLVSFYNNEISEKSEIFDDQFSVERPDGSNFTLKIRSTKLEDSAMYFCASMDREWGTEAFFGQGTRLTVV.

The V gene is TRBV6-5, the J gene TRBJ1-5; TRBD1 might be the D (5 bases). There are 15 residues in the CDR3. Germline assignment: CDR1 MNHEY and CDR2 SVGAGI. V lost 8 bases and J lost 3, with 17 bases in between. CDR3 nucleotides: TGTGCCAGCCTGCCCCGGGACTTGCTCAATCAGCCCCAGCATTTT. It specifies CASLPRDLLNQPQHF.

This clone appeared a single time. V usage is TRBV7-9 and J usage is TRBJ2-6; 8 positions agree with TRBD2. Trimming took 2 bases from V and 0 from J; bases not matched to a gene: 6. This CDR3 has 18 amino acids. CDR1 is SEHNR and CDR2 is FQNEAQ in the germline V gene (reference sequence). DNA for the CDR3: TGTGCCAGCAGCTTATCGATTAGCGGGGACTCTGGGGCCAACGTCCTGACTTTC. Translating it yields CASSLSISGDSGANVLTF.